This paragraph reports one T cell receptor beta chain. Trimming removed 0 bases at V and 2 bases at J, with 11 bases between. Germline V gives CDR1 SGDLS, CDR2 YYNGEE. This CDR3 comprises 16 residues. The sample originates from a study of CD8 T cells in Susac syndrome. With random hexamers, 0.5 to 1 ug RNA was reverse transcribed. One entry per CDR3 protein, called by TCRdb with MiXCR from the immunoSEQ multiplex PCR reads. The repertoire holds 80,000 to 90,000 distinct CDR3 sequences, with about 93% as singletons. This chain connects TRBV9 to TRBJ2-2; D is possibly TRBD2 (7 bases). This clonotype was sampled from a human donor in good health. The specimen sequenced was CD8+ T cells from PBMCs. The CDR3 region has the DNA TGTGCCAGCAGCGTAGAGGCGGGGGCCAACACCGGGGAGCTGTTTTTT. Protein sequence: CASSVEAGANTGELFF.